The 28 T cell receptor beta chains presented below share a single source sample, sequenced in a study of CD8+ T cells in alopecia areata listed by TCRdb under 2018. This specimen's treatment or condition label, interpreted: oral pan-JAK inhibitor, 5-10 mg twice daily. The library was produced with the immunoSEQ multiplex PCR assay. To provide template for TCR sequencing, every sample had RNA extracted and reverse transcribed into cDNA. TCRdb's version of the immuneACCESS table is confined to in-frame rearrangements and falls short of the full clone set. An unresolved V gene accounts for under half of the shortfall where checked; the remainder is of unknown origin. Counted in this sample were 150,000 to 200,000 clones; around 58% of them appeared once. More than 15% of the sample is held by the ten biggest clonotypes. Sequencing was performed on CD4+ T cells sorted from blood, taken between weeks 55 and 65, from a patient treated with tofacitinib. These receptors were collected from a human donor with alopecia areata.

This clone was observed a single time. The chain couples TRBV25-1 to TRBJ2-1; D is possibly TRBD1 (5 bases). V lost 6 bases to trimming and J lost 0 bases, with 9 bases between them. Per the germline V gene, CDR1 is MGHDK and CDR2 is SYGVNS. CDR3 size: 14 residues. The CDR3 region is CASRETASYNEQFF. The DNA for the CDR3 is TGTGCCAGCAGAGAGACAGCCTCCTACAATGAGCAGTTCTTC.

The chain uses TRBV19 and TRBJ1-1; D ambiguous. Germline loops: CDR1 LNHDA, CDR2 SQIVND (reference sequence). CDR3 length: 14 residues. V was clipped by 2 bases and J by 5 bases, with 12 bases between them. The CDR3 DNA reads as TGTGCCAGTAGTATATCGGACTTGCGGACTGAAGCTTTCTTT. Translated: CASSISDLRTEAFF.

The rearrangement links TRBV5-1 to TRBJ2-1, with 8 bases fitting TRBD1. Trimming cost V 4 bases and J 5 bases; bases outside gene matches: 5. This CDR3 region has 14 residues. Germline CDR1 and CDR2: SGHRS and YFSETQ. CDR3 in amino acids: CASSADRGDNEQFF. For the CDR3, the DNA is TGCGCCAGCAGCGCCGACAGGGGAGACAATGAGCAGTTCTTC.

CDR3 nucleotides: TGTGCCAGTACCCCGGCGGGCGTGTATGGCTACACCTTC. Translating gives CASTPAGVYGYTF. The chain combines TRBV19 with TRBJ1-2; D not certain. Between the trimmed V and J ends, which lost 7 bases and 5 bases, there was a span of 14 bases. There are 13 residues in the CDR3. Germline V gene data show CDR1 as LNHDA and CDR2 as SQIVND (reference sequence).

This clone was seen more than once but under ten times. The V gene is TRBV25-1, the J gene TRBJ1-2; 10 bases align to TRBD1. The trim removed 2 bases at V and 8 bases at J, leaving 5 bases unmatched. The CDR3 is 14 residues long. Germline lookup yields CDR1 MGHDK and CDR2 SYGVNS. CDR3 residues: CASSERDRGFGYTF. The CDR3 DNA reads TGTGCCAGCAGTGAAAGGGACAGGGGATTCGGCTACACCTTC.

DNA of the CDR3: TGTGCCAGCAGTGAACAGCCTGGGAGCAATCAGCCCCAGCATTTT. The encoded protein is CASSEQPGSNQPQHF. V gene TRBV6-1 combines with J gene TRBJ1-5; D unclear. The CDR3 has 15 residues. Germline V CDR1 and CDR2: MNHNS, SASEGT. V shed 2 bases and J shed 1 base, with 9 bases lying between them.

With regard to this clone: One end of the junction varies from germline; a read error may be responsible. This chain joins TRBV6-1 and TRBJ2-6, with D unclear. Germline values: CDR1 MNHNS, CDR2 SASEGT. The CDR3 extends over 14 amino acids. CDR3 DNA: TGTGCCATCAGTGAGGAGTCTGGGGCCAACGTCCTGACTTTC. Translation: CAISEESGANVLTF.

The chain uses TRBV10-3 and TRBJ1-2; D is undetermined. Trimming removed 8 bases from V and 4 bases from J, with 14 bases in between. CDR1 is ENHRY, CDR2 SYGVKD, per germline. The CDR3 totals 13 residues. The CDR3 bases are TGTGCCATCGCCAACGGGGTGGTCTATGGCTACACCTTC. Its protein product is CAIANGVVYGYTF.

V is TRBV30 and J is TRBJ1-4; possibly TRBD1 for D (5 bases). Germline CDR1 and CDR2: GTSNPN and SVGIG (reference sequence). V gave up 4 bases and J gave up 2 bases, with 11 bases separating them. The CDR3 length is 14 residues. This CDR3 is CAWNGGTTNEKLFF. As DNA, the CDR3 is TGTGCCTGGAACGGGGGGACGACTAATGAAAAACTGTTTTTT.

DNA of the CDR3: TGTGCCAGCAGCTTAGGGGGCTCCGGGGGGGTCATCGATGAGCAGTTCTTC. As protein: CASSLGGSGGVIDEQFF. This chain links TRBV7-2 with TRBJ2-1; 8 nucleotides agree with TRBD2. Germline values: CDR1 SGHTA, CDR2 FQGNSA. V lost 1 base, J lost 8 bases, and 13 bases stayed unmatched. CDR3 size: 17 residues.

This chain connects TRBV19 to TRBJ1-2; D is ambiguous. V was trimmed by 3 bases and J by 1 base, leaving 6 bases between them. CDR3 length: 13 residues. Germline V gene lookup returns CDR1 LNHDA and CDR2 SQIVND (reference sequence). The CDR3 DNA is TGTGCCAGTAGTATCAGCCTTAACTATGGCTACACCTTC. It encodes CASSISLNYGYTF.

V gene TRBV30 combines with J gene TRBJ2-3, with D possibly being TRBD2 (6 bases). Trimming stripped 1 base from V and 7 bases from J, with 12 bases between. Germline V gives CDR1 GTSNPN, CDR2 SVGIG (reference sequence). CDR3 size: 13 residues. The CDR3 DNA reads as TGTGCCTGGAGTGGGGGAGGTGCGAATACGCAGTATTTT. This encodes CAWSGGGANTQYF.

The chain has TRBV29-1 and TRBJ2-5; D gene unclear. V was trimmed by 5 bases and J by 5 bases, leaving 3 bases between them. In germline, CDR1 is SQVTM, CDR2 ANQGSEA. This CDR3 is built from 9 residues. CDR3 nucleotides: TGCAGCGTTTCCGAGACCCAGTACTTC. This sequence encodes CSVSETQYF.

This clone was seen a single time. The chain joins TRBV7-8 to TRBJ1-2; D not certain. The CDR3 totals 13 residues. Germline V gene data show CDR1 as SGHVS and CDR2 as FQNEAQ. V was pared by 1 base and J by 3 bases, with 6 bases between. The CDR3 DNA follows: TGTGCCAGCAGCTTAGATGGGGACTATGGCTACACCTTC. Amino acids: CASSLDGDYGYTF.

This clone has just a few counts. The CDR3 sequence is CASSLSTISYTF. In DNA form, the CDR3 reads TGTGCCAGCAGCTTGTCGACTATTAGCTACACCTTC. The chain employs TRBV5-6 and TRBJ1-2; D is unclear. This CDR3 is built from 12 residues. V was clipped by 1 base and J by 9 bases, with 10 bases between them. Germline CDR1 reads SGHDT; CDR2 reads YYEEEE.

The V call is TRBV30, the J call TRBJ1-1; D gene unclear. The CDR3 consists of 14 residues. Trimming shortened V by 2 bases and J by 5 bases, and 15 bases separated the two germline ends. CDR1 and CDR2 from the germline V gene are GTSNPN and SVGIG (reference sequence). The CDR3 nucleotides are TGTGCCTGGAGTCCCCTCCCGGGGTTAACTGAAGCTTTCTTT. The encoded protein is CAWSPLPGLTEAFF.

This clone was counted between two and nine times. Mismatch with germline at one junction end may stem from a read error. This rearrangement joins TRBV5-1 to TRBJ1-1; 8 nucleotides agree with TRBD1. This CDR3 is 14 amino acids long. Germline V CDR1 and CDR2: SGHRS, YFSETQ. The CDR3 loop is CASSWGQENAEAFF. For the CDR3, the DNA is TGCGCCAGCAGCTGGGGACAGGAGAACGCTGAAGCTTTCTTT.

The chain carries TRBV5-1 and TRBJ2-7, with 7 bases lining up with TRBD1. J gave up 4 bases and V 4 bases, and 11 bases lay outside the gene matches. In germline, CDR1 is SGHRS, CDR2 YFSETQ. The CDR3 runs to 15 residues. CDR3 residues: CASSVLSGTDYEQYF. For the CDR3, the DNA is TGCGCCAGCAGCGTACTTTCCGGGACAGATTACGAGCAGTACTTC.

The V gene is TRBV29-1, the J gene TRBJ1-2, with D possibly matching TRBD1 (6 bases). The CDR3 has 13 amino acids. Deletions cut 7 bases from V and 3 bases from J, with 15 bases between. Germline loops: CDR1 SQVTM, CDR2 ANQGSEA. This CDR3 reads CSATQGSHYGYTF. In DNA form, the CDR3 reads TGCAGCGCTACGCAGGGGTCACACTATGGCTACACCTTC.

V and J are TRBV6-6 and TRBJ1-1, with a possible D match to TRBD1 (5 bases). V lost 6 bases and J lost 1, with 9 bases in between. Germline CDR1 reads MNHNY; CDR2 reads SVGAGI (reference sequence). This CDR3 has 13 amino acids. CDR3 sequence reads: CASSITGNTEAFF. The CDR3 DNA follows: TGTGCCAGCAGCATTACAGGGAACACTGAAGCTTTCTTT.

The chain employs TRBV7-8 and TRBJ1-5, with 9 bases identical to TRBD1. The CDR3 extends over 15 amino acids. V lost 5 bases to trimming and J lost 3 bases; unmatched junction nucleotides: 5. CDR1 is SGHVS, CDR2 FQNEAQ, per germline. The CDR3 region has the DNA TGTGCCAGCAGCCCCCGGACAGGGGCCAATCAGCCCCAGCATTTT. Amino acid sequence: CASSPRTGANQPQHF.

This clone was recorded a few times. The gene calls are TRBV13 and TRBJ1-1, with unresolved D. This CDR3 is built from 11 residues. Germline lookup yields CDR1 PRHDT and CDR2 FYEKMQ (reference sequence). The V end was cut by 0 bases, the J end by 8 bases, with 4 bases between. The CDR3 DNA sequence: TGTGCCAGCAGCTTAGGAGGAGAAGCTTTCTTT. Translation gives CASSLGGEAFF. The whole variable domain, remainder taken from reference TRBV13 and TRBJ1-1, is AAGVIQSPRHLIKEKRETATLKCYPIPRHDTVYWYQQGPGQDPQFLISFYEKMQSDKGSIPDRFSAQQFSDYHSELNMSSLELGDSALYFCASSLGGEAFFGQGTRLTVV.

The V and J genes are TRBV5-8 and TRBJ2-7; D gene ambiguous. Trimming took off 1 base at V and 3 bases at J, with 5 bases between the two ends. In germline, CDR1 is SGHTS, CDR2 YDEGEE. The CDR3 runs 12 residues. CDR3 sequence reads: CASSLNGYEQYF. The DNA for the CDR3 is TGTGCCAGCAGCTTGAACGGCTACGAGCAGTACTTC.

The gene calls are TRBV7-3 and TRBJ2-1; D is perhaps TRBD1 (6 bases). V was cut by 5 bases and J by 7 bases, with 15 bases left in between. Germline V lookup: CDR1 SGHTA, CDR2 FQGTGA. This CDR3 comprises 14 residues. The CDR3 DNA sequence: TGTGCCAGCAGCCAACGTAAGGGGGTTAATGAGCAGTTCTTC. This translates into CASSQRKGVNEQFF.

The genes are TRBV5-6 and TRBJ2-3, with D perhaps TRBD2 (6 bases). Per germline, CDR1 SGHDT and CDR2 YYEEEE. This CDR3 has 13 residues. Trimming left V 4 bases short and J 3 bases short, with 9 bases between. CDR3 sequence (DNA): TGTGCCAGCAGCGCGACTAGTACAGATACGCAGTATTTT. Residues: CASSATSTDTQYF. Filled out from reference TRBV5-6 and TRBJ2-3, the complete variable domain reads DAGVTQSPTHLIKTRGQQVTLRCSPKSGHDTVSWYQQALGQGPQFIFQYYEEEERQRGNFPDRFSGHQFPNYSSELNVNALLLGDSALYLCASSATSTDTQYFGPGTRLTVL.

The count of this clone is one. This chain links TRBV25-1 with TRBJ2-2, with unresolved D. Trimming took 3 bases from V and 2 from J, leaving 10 bases between them. CDR3 length equals 15 residues. CDR1 and CDR2 from the germline V gene are MGHDK and SYGVNS. CDR3 loop: CASSDWVRNTGELFF. CDR3 coding DNA: TGTGCCAGCAGTGATTGGGTACGAAACACCGGGGAGCTGTTTTTT.

The chain uses TRBV19 and TRBJ2-7; 9 positions match TRBD1. CDR3 length: 16 residues. The ends lost 5 bases at V and 3 bases at J; junction bases unmatched: 11. The germline V gene encodes CDR1 LNHDA and CDR2 SQIVND (reference sequence). CDR3 in amino acids: CASSPIPGQGDYEQYF. CDR3 coding DNA: TGTGCCAGTAGTCCCATCCCGGGACAGGGAGACTACGAGCAGTACTTC.

The V and J genes are TRBV11-3 and TRBJ1-1; 9 bases line up with TRBD1. V lost 4 bases, J lost 5 bases, and 2 bases stayed unmatched. CDR1 and CDR2 (germline): SGHNT, YENEEA. The CDR3 length is 13 residues. CDR3 in amino acids: CASSWDRATEAFF. The CDR3 DNA follows: TGTGCCAGCAGCTGGGACAGGGCGACTGAAGCTTTCTTT. Looking up the rest from reference TRBV11-3 and TRBJ1-1 gives the full variable domain: EAGVVQSPRYKIIEKKQPVAFWCNPISGHNTLYWYLQNLGQGPELLIRYENEEAVDDSQLPKDRFSAERLKGVDSTLKIQPAELGDSAVYLCASSWDRATEAFFGQGTRLTVV.